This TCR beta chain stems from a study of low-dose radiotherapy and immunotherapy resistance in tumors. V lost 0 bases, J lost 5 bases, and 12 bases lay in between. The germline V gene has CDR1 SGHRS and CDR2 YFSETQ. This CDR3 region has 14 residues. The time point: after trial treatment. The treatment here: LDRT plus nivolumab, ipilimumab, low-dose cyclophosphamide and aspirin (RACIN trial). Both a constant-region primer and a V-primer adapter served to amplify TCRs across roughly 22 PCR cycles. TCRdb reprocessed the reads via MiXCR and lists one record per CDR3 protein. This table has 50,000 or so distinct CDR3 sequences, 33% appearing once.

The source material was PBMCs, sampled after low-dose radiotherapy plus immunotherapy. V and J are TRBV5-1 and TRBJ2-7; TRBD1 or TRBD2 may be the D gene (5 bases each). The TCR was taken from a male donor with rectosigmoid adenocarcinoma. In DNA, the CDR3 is TGCGCCAGCAGCTTGGACGGCCAGGGAGACGAGCAGTACTTC. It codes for CASSLDGQGDEQYF. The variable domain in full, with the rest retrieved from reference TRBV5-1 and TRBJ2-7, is KAGVTQTPRYLIKTRGQQVTLSCSPISGHRSVSWYQQTPGQGLQFLFEYFSETQRNKGNFPGRFSGRQFSNSRSEMNVSTLELGDSALYLCASSLDGQGDEQYFGPGTRLTVT.